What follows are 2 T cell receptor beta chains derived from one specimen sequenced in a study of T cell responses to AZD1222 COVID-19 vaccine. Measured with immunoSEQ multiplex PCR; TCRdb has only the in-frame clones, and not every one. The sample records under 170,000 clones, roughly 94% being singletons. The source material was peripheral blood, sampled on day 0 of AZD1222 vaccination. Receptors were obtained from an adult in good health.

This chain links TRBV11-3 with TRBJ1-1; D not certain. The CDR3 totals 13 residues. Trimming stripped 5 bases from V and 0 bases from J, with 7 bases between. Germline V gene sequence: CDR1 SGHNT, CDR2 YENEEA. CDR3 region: CASSATVNTEAFF. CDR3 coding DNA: TGTGCCAGCAGCGCTACGGTGAACACTGAAGCTTTCTTT.

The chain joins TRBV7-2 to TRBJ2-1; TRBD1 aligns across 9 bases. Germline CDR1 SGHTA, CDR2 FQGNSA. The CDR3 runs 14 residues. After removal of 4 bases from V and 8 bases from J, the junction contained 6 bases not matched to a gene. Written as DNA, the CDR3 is TGTGCCAGCAGCTCATGGGGACAGGGACATGAGCAGTTCTTC. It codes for CASSSWGQGHEQFF.